A single sample gave rise to the 21 T cell receptor beta chains below, sequenced in a study of T cell responses to AZD1222 COVID-19 vaccine. The protocol was immunoSEQ multiplex PCR, while the TCRdb copy is restricted to in-frame clones and leaves out a portion. The table records 95,000 to 150,000 clones, approximately 90% of them present only once. This specimen consisted of peripheral blood, obtained on day 0 of MenACWY control vaccination. The receptors originated from an adult in good health.

The genes are TRBV27 and TRBJ1-1, with TRBD1 identical over 8 bases. Germline-derived CDR1 and CDR2 are MNHEY and SMNVEV (reference sequence). Trimming took 7 bases from V and 1 from J; bases not matched to a gene: 5. The CDR3 runs to 14 residues. The CDR3 DNA reads as TGTGCCAGCAAAATGGGACAGGCGAACACTGAAGCTTTCTTT. Protein: CASKMGQANTEAFF.

This clone appeared a single time. The chain combines TRBV10-3 with TRBJ2-5, with TRBD2 identical over 12 bases. Germline V CDR1 and CDR2: ENHRY, SYGVKD. V shed 2 bases, J shed 7 bases, and the junction held 14 bases outside the gene matches. This CDR3 has 18 amino acids. CDR3 nucleotides: TGTGCCATCAGTGAGAATAGGGGGCGACTAGCGGGAGATGGGACCCAGTACTTC. Translated, it gives CAISENRGRLAGDGTQYF.

The chain has TRBV27 and TRBJ1-1; TRBD1 might be the D (6 bases). V lost 4 bases, J lost 5 bases, and 14 bases lay in between. The CDR3 has 14 residues. Germline lookup yields CDR1 MNHEY and CDR2 SMNVEV (reference sequence). The CDR3 protein is CASSSMGARTEAFF. The CDR3 DNA is TGTGCCAGCAGTTCTATGGGGGCGCGAACTGAAGCTTTCTTT.

Note on this clone: Relative to the germline gene, one junction end is altered; a read error may explain this. V is TRBV6-5 and J is TRBJ1-2, with no clear D. This CDR3 contains 14 residues. Germline CDR1 and CDR2: MNHEY and SVGAGI. The CDR3 nucleotides read TGTGCCAGCAGTCCCCGGGAGAGCGGCTATGGTTACACCTTC. Encoded protein: CASSPRESGYGYTF.

This sequence joins TRBV2 and TRBJ2-1; 8 positions agree with TRBD2. Germline CDR1 reads SNHLY; CDR2 reads FYNNEI. V lost 6 bases to trimming and J lost 4 bases; unmatched junction nucleotides: 5. The CDR3 loop spans 14 amino acids. The CDR3 bases are TGTGCCAGCAGGCTACTAGCGGCGTACAATGAGCAGTTCTTC. Translating gives CASRLLAAYNEQFF.

The chain joins TRBV7-6 to TRBJ1-3; 9 bases align to TRBD1. The CDR3 runs 16 residues. CDR1 is SGHVS and CDR2 is FNYEAQ in the germline V gene. J lost 5 bases, V lost 1 base, and 6 bases had no gene match. CDR3 sequence: CASSLGGTGIRNTIYF. The CDR3 DNA sequence: TGTGCCAGCAGCTTAGGGGGGACAGGGATTCGAAACACCATATATTTT. Full variable domain (missing parts from reference TRBV7-6 and TRBJ1-3): GAGVSQSPRYKVTKRGQDVALRCDPISGHVSLYWYRQALGQGPEFLTYFNYEAQQDKSGLPNDRFSAERPEGSISTLTIQRTEQRDSAMYRCASSLGGTGIRNTIYFGEGSWLTVV.

The chain employs TRBV5-1 and TRBJ2-5; unclear D gene. V was trimmed by 0 bases and J by 2 bases, leaving 14 bases between them. The germline CDR1 and CDR2 sequences are SGHRS and YFSETQ. The CDR3 has 16 amino acids. The CDR3 DNA is TGCGCCAGCAGCTTGGGGGCTAGTAACGGGCAAGAGACCCAGTACTTC. Translation gives CASSLGASNGQETQYF.

This sequence joins TRBV11-3 and TRBJ2-7; no clear D gene. Trimming took 8 bases from V and 4 from J, leaving 18 bases between them. Germline assignment: CDR1 SGHNT and CDR2 YENEEA. The CDR3 has 14 amino acids. The CDR3 sequence: CASSSPGNLYEQYF. As DNA, the CDR3 is TGTGCCAGCTCGTCACCAGGAAATCTATACGAGCAGTACTTC.

V is TRBV6-6 and J is TRBJ1-1; 7 nucleotides agree with TRBD1. Germline loops: CDR1 MNHNY, CDR2 SVGAGI (reference sequence). Germline trimming cut 11 bases from V and 1 base from J; bases unmatched to any gene: 7. The CDR3 is 13 amino acids. The CDR3 reads CAGGDRSNTEAFF. In nucleotides, the CDR3 is TGTGCCGGGGGGGACAGATCGAACACTGAAGCTTTCTTT.

This rearrangement joins TRBV2 to TRBJ2-7; TRBD1 matches 9 bases. Germline CDR1 reads SNHLY; CDR2 reads FYNNEI. The CDR3 has 12 residues. Trimming removed 7 bases from V and 3 bases from J; junction bases left unmatched: 1. The CDR3 loop is CASKGQGYEQYF. CDR3 in DNA: TGTGCCAGCAAGGGACAGGGCTACGAGCAGTACTTC.

In its sample, this clone was seen a few times. This sequence joins TRBV5-4 and TRBJ2-1; unclear D gene. The germline V gene has CDR1 SGHNT and CDR2 YYREEE (reference sequence). The CDR3 totals 12 residues. V shed 7 bases and J shed 9 bases, with 14 bases lying between them. The CDR3 DNA sequence: TGTGCCAGCTCCGAGACGTTGAGTGAGCAGTTCTTC. Translating gives CASSETLSEQFF.

The chain is built from TRBV6-4 and TRBJ2-2; no firm D call. Trimming took 4 bases from V and 4 from J, leaving 10 bases between them. Germline V CDR1 and CDR2: MRHNA, SNTAGT. CDR3 length: 14 amino acids. The chain's CDR3 is CASSASPGTGELFF. The DNA for the CDR3 is TGTGCCAGCAGTGCTTCCCCTGGCACCGGGGAGCTGTTTTTT.

This clone was observed a single time. V and J are TRBV6-2 or TRBV6-3 and TRBJ1-1, with D possibly TRBD1 on 6 matching bases. The ends were cut back, 5 bases at V and 4 bases at J, with 14 bases in the middle. The CDR3 runs 14 residues. The V gene's germline CDR1 is MNHEY and CDR2 SVGEGT. The CDR3 is CASSRDIWITEAFF. Written as DNA, the CDR3 is TGTGCCAGCAGTCGGGACATTTGGATCACTGAAGCTTTCTTT.

The V gene is TRBV6-6, the J gene TRBJ2-3; 7 nucleotides line up with TRBD2. Germline assignment: CDR1 MNHNY and CDR2 SVGAGI (reference sequence). CDR3 length equals 16 residues. V lost 0 bases and J lost 6; bases outside the gene matches: 9. The CDR3 DNA reads TGTGCCAGCAGTTACTCGCGGGAGAACGGTATGGATACGCAGTATTTT. This sequence encodes CASSYSRENGMDTQYF.

The chain recombines TRBV5-8 with TRBJ1-1, with D possibly matching TRBD1 (5 bases). The CDR3 consists of 15 residues. Trimming pared 4 bases from V and 3 bases from J, leaving 16 bases between. CDR1 SGHTS and CDR2 YDEGEE come from the germline V gene. The CDR3 spells CASSPNRGGDTEAFF. CDR3 sequence (DNA): TGTGCCAGCAGCCCCAACCGGGGGGGTGACACTGAAGCTTTCTTT.

V gene TRBV9 combines with J gene TRBJ2-3, with TRBD2 identical over 10 bases. The CDR3 is 18 residues long. Germline V gene lookup returns CDR1 SGDLS and CDR2 YYNGEE. J gave up 3 bases and V 0 bases, and 10 bases lay outside the gene matches. The CDR3 DNA is TGTGCCAGCAGCGTAGCTACGGCTAGCGGGAGTTTGACAGATACGCAGTATTTT. This encodes CASSVATASGSLTDTQYF.

The chain recombines TRBV3-1 (or the pseudogene TRBV3-2) with TRBJ2-5, with TRBD2 identical over 8 bases. The CDR3 is 14 residues long. V was pared by 1 base and J by 6 bases, with 4 bases of the junction left unmatched. Germline CDR1 reads LGHDT; CDR2 reads YNNKEL (reference sequence). The chain's CDR3 is CASSQAGGRKTQYF. The CDR3 region has the DNA TGTGCCAGCAGCCAAGCGGGAGGGAGAAAGACCCAGTACTTC.

The V call is TRBV27, the J call TRBJ2-7; D is possibly TRBD1 or TRBD2 (5 bases each). The V and J ends lost 1 base and 2 bases respectively, with 6 bases between them. This CDR3 spans 13 amino acids. Germline assignment: CDR1 MNHEY and CDR2 SMNVEV (reference sequence). The CDR3 here is CASSLLGAYEQYF. DNA of the CDR3: TGTGCCAGCAGTTTATTGGGGGCCTACGAGCAGTACTTC.

J is TRBJ1-6 and V is TRBV11-3; 9 bases map to TRBD1. CDR1 is SGHNT, CDR2 YENEEA, per germline. This CDR3 contains 18 residues. The trim removed 1 base at V and 7 bases at J, leaving 11 bases unmatched. The CDR3 bases are TGTGCCAGCAGCTTAGGTCTACAGGGGGCGGCGTACAATTCACCCCTCCACTTT. Its protein product is CASSLGLQGAAYNSPLHF.

The chain has TRBV29-1 and TRBJ2-4, with a possible D match to TRBD1 (5 bases). The CDR3 is 13 residues long. V lost 6 bases and J 0 bases, leaving 9 bases between the germline ends. Germline V gene data show CDR1 as SQVTM and CDR2 as ANQGSEA. Here the CDR3 reads CSVTGLAKNIQYF. The CDR3 bases are TGCAGCGTCACAGGCTTAGCCAAAAACATTCAGTACTTC.

The chain uses TRBV6-5 and TRBJ2-7, with D possibly TRBD1 on 6 matching bases. Looked up from germline, CDR1 is MNHEY and CDR2 is SVGAGI. Trimming took 2 bases from V and 3 from J, leaving 8 bases between them. This CDR3 comprises 13 residues. CDR3 amino acids: CASSYRDNYEQYF. CDR3 bases: TGTGCCAGCAGTTACAGGGACAACTACGAGCAGTACTTC.